This TCR beta chain was identified in a study of blood T cell repertoires in COVID-19. The germline CDR1 and CDR2 sequences are SGHNT and YYREEE (reference sequence). V shed 4 bases, J shed 5 bases, and the junction held 10 bases outside the gene matches. This CDR3 comprises 15 residues. Some clones are missing from TCRdb's copy, which holds only in-frame ones; the method was immunoSEQ multiplex PCR. The sample shows 190,000 or so clones, over 70% of them seen only once. Sequenced material: peripheral blood. This sequence originates from a man aged 45-65 years with active or convalescent COVID-19. This sequence joins TRBV5-4 and TRBJ2-5, with 8 bases lining up with TRBD1. CDR3 DNA: TGTGCCAGCAGCACCGGACAGGGTGTAGTGGAGACCCAGTACTTC. It codes for CASSTGQGVVETQYF.